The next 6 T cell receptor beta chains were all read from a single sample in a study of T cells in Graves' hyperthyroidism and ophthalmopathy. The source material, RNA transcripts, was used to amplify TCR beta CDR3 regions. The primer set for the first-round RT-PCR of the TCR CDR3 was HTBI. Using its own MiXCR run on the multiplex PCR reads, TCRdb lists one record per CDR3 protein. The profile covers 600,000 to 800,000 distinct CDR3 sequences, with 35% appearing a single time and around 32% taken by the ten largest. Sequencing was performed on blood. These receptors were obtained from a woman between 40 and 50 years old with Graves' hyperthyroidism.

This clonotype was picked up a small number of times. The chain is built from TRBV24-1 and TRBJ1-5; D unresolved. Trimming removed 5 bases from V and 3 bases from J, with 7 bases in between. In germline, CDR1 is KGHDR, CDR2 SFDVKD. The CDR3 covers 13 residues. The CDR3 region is CATSADNNQPQHF. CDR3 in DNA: TGTGCCACCAGTGCTGACAACAATCAGCCCCAGCATTTT.

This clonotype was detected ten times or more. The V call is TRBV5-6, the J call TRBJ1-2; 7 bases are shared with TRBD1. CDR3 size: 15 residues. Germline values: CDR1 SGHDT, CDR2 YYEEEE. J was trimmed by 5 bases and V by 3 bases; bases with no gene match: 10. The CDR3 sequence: CASSSGQRLMYGYTF. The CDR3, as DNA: TGTGCCAGCAGCTCGGGACAGAGGCTCATGTATGGCTACACCTTC.

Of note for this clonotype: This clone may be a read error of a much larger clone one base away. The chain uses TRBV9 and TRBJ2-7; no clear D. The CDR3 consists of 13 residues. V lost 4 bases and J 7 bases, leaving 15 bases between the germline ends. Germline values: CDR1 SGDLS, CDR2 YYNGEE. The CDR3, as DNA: TGTGCCAGCAGCTCGAGCCCTTACGGGGAGCAGTACTTC. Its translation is CASSSSPYGEQYF.

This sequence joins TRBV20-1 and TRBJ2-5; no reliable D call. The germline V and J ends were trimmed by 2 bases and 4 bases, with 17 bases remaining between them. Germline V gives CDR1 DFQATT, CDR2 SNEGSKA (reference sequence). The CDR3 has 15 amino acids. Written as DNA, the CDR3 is TGCAGTGCTAGATTTAGTCCCTCTCCTTTAGAGACCCAGTACTTC. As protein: CSARFSPSPLETQYF.

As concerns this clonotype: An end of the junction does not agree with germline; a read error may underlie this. The CDR3 reads CASSSATGGYGQYF. The DNA for the CDR3 is TGTGCCAGCAGCTCCGCGACAGGGGGGTACGGGCAGTACTTC. The chain couples TRBV5-6 to TRBJ2-7, with 9 nucleotides matching TRBD1. There are 14 residues in the CDR3. Germline assignment: CDR1 SGHDT and CDR2 YYEEEE.

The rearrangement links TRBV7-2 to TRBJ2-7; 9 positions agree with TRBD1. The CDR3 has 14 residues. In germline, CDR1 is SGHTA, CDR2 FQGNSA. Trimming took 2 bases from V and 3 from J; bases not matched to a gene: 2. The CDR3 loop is CASSLWDRDYEQYF. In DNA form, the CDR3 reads TGTGCCAGCAGCTTATGGGACAGGGACTACGAGCAGTACTTC.